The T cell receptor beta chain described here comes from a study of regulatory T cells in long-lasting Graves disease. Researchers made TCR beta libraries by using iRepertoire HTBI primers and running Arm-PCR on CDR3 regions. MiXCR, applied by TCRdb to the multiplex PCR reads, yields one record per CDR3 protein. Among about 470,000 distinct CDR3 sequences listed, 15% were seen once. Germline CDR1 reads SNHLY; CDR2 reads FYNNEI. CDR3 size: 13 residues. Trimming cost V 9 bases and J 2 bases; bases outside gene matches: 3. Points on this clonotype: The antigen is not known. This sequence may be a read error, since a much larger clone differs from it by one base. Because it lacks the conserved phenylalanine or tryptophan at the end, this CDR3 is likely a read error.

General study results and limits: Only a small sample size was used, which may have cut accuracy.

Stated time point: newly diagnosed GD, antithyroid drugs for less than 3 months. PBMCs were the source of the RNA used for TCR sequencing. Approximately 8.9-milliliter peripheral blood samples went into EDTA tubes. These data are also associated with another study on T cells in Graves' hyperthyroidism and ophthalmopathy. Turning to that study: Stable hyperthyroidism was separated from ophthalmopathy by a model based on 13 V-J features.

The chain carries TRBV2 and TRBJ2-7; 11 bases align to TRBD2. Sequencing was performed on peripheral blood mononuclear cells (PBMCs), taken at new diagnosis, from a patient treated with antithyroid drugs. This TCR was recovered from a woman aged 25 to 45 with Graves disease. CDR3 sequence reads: CARKLAGAYEQYS. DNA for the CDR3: TGTGCCAGAAAACTAGCGGGAGCCTACGAGCAGTACTCC.